The 19 T cell receptor beta chains in this list originate from one sample, sequenced in a study of PD-L1 blockade in urothelial cancer. TCRdb's copy holds only in-frame clones and misses some; the assay was immunoSEQ multiplex PCR. The data show more than 50,000 clones, with roughly 82% seen just once and almost 4.5% held by the top ten. The specimen was PBMCs, collected around atezolizumab (anti-PD-L1) treatment. These receptors all stem from a man in his 70s with urothelial cancer.

The chain joins TRBV28 to TRBJ2-3, with 8 bases fitting TRBD2. Germline CDR1 MDHEN, CDR2 SYDVKM. V was pared by 4 bases and J by 1 base, with 7 bases of the junction left unmatched. CDR3 length: 16 amino acids. The CDR3 loop reads CASSSNIAGRTDTQYF. CDR3 DNA sequence: TGTGCCAGCAGTTCTAATATAGCGGGACGCACAGATACGCAGTATTTT.

The CDR3 nucleotides read TGTGCCAGCAGCGCGCGAGTCAGCGGCTCCTACAATGAGCAGTTCTTC. Amino acids: CASSARVSGSYNEQFF. The chain couples TRBV5-6 to TRBJ2-1, with D possibly matching TRBD2 (5 bases). CDR1 is SGHDT, CDR2 YYEEEE, per germline. V lost 4 bases and J lost 0, with 14 bases in between. This CDR3 region has 16 residues.

This clone was seen only once. The chain carries TRBV19 and TRBJ1-5; D might be TRBD1 (5 bases). Germline V gene lookup returns CDR1 LNHDA and CDR2 SQIVND (reference sequence). V shed 7 bases and J shed 5 bases, with 15 bases lying between them. This CDR3 is built from 14 residues. The DNA for the CDR3 is TGTGCCAGTACCATAGGGAGGGGCCATCAGCCCCAGCATTTT. Amino acids: CASTIGRGHQPQHF.

CDR3: CASSLTQGGDTQYF. CDR3 coding DNA: TGCGCCAGCAGCTTAACGCAGGGTGGGGATACGCAGTATTTT. J is TRBJ2-3 and V is TRBV5-1; tentative D call: TRBD1 (5 bases). The length of the CDR3 is 14 residues. Trimming removed 2 bases from V and 6 bases from J, with 13 bases in between. The germline V gene has CDR1 SGHRS and CDR2 YFSETQ.

In its sample, this clone was seen once. CDR3 region: CAISEWATTGTSSDEQFF. The CDR3 DNA sequence: TGTGCCATCAGTGAGTGGGCCACTACCGGGACTAGTAGCGATGAGCAGTTCTTC. The chain links TRBV10-3 to TRBJ2-1, with 8 positions matching TRBD2. V shed 1 base and J 8 bases; nucleotides not matched to a gene: 16. This CDR3 region has 18 residues. CDR1 ENHRY and CDR2 SYGVKD come from the germline V gene.

CDR3 amino acids: CASSLYGQSYSNQPQHF. The CDR3 bases are TGTGCCAGCAGTTTATACGGACAGAGCTATAGCAATCAGCCCCAGCATTTT. The gene calls are TRBV28 and TRBJ1-5; perhaps TRBD1 as D (6 bases). The CDR3 is 17 amino acids. With 1 base removed from V and 0 bases from J, the gap between germline ends came to 13 bases. CDR1 is MDHEN, CDR2 SYDVKM, per germline.

V and J are TRBV6-1 and TRBJ1-2; a possible D gene is TRBD1 (5 bases). Trimming shortened V by 4 bases and J by 4 bases, and 13 bases separated the two germline ends. This CDR3 has 14 amino acids. The germline V gene encodes CDR1 MNHNS and CDR2 SASEGT. CDR3 sequence: CASSGDRSVYGYTF. The DNA for the CDR3 is TGTGCCAGCAGTGGTGACAGAAGTGTCTATGGCTACACCTTC.

V usage is TRBV27 and J usage is TRBJ2-1; weak D call: TRBD1 (5 bases). V was shortened by 8 bases and J by 14 bases, with 13 bases between the two germline ends. This CDR3 contains 10 residues. Germline values: CDR1 MNHEY, CDR2 SMNVEV (reference sequence). The CDR3 loop is CASGRAGKFF. The CDR3, as DNA: TGTGCCAGCGGAAGGGCAGGGAAGTTCTTC.

The gene calls are TRBV4-1 and TRBJ2-1; D is perhaps TRBD1 (6 bases). Trimming took 2 bases from V and 0 from J, leaving 14 bases between them. CDR1 is MGHRA, CDR2 YSYEKL, per germline. CDR3 length equals 17 residues. The CDR3 spells CASSQFGGQNSYNEQFF. The CDR3 DNA sequence: TGCGCCAGCAGCCAATTTGGGGGACAAAACTCCTACAATGAGCAGTTCTTC.

The chain links TRBV7-2 to TRBJ2-7; D uncertain. The CDR3 spans 14 residues. V dropped 4 bases and J dropped 0 bases, with 10 bases sitting between them. From germline, CDR1 is SGHTA and CDR2 FQGNSA. CDR3 bases: TGTGCCAGCAGCTCATCCCACGGCTCCTACGAGCAGTACTTC. This gives the protein CASSSSHGSYEQYF.

This clone has a handful of counts. This chain uses TRBV29-1 with TRBJ1-2, with 8 bases fitting TRBD1. The CDR3 sequence is 14 residues long. Looked up from germline, CDR1 is SQVTM and CDR2 is ANQGSEA. The junction had 8 bases not matched to a gene; V was cut back by 3 bases and J by 5 bases. The CDR3 coding sequence is TGCAGCGTTGATAAGCAGGGGGCTGGGTATGGCTACACCTTC. Translated, it gives CSVDKQGAGYGYTF.

CDR3 sequence: CSAGDSYEQYF. CDR3 in DNA: TGCAGTGCTGGGGACAGTTACGAGCAGTACTTC. The rearrangement joins TRBV20-1 to TRBJ2-7; 7 positions match TRBD1. Germline loops: CDR1 DFQATT, CDR2 SNEGSKA (reference sequence). There are 11 residues in the CDR3. Germline trimming cut 5 bases from V and 4 bases from J; bases unmatched to any gene: 2.

This CDR3 reads CASSYPGQGANQPQHF. The CDR3 nucleotides read TGTGCCAGCAGTTACCCTGGACAGGGCGCAAATCAGCCCCAGCATTTT. This chain links TRBV6-6 with TRBJ1-5, with 8 bases lining up with TRBD1. There are 16 residues in the CDR3. Trimming took 2 bases from V and 4 from J; bases not matched to a gene: 7. The germline CDR1 and CDR2 sequences are MNHNY and SVGAGI (reference sequence).

V is TRBV9 and J is TRBJ1-2; D remains ambiguous. Trimming pared 0 bases from V and 4 bases from J, leaving 10 bases between. Germline CDR1 is SGDLS and CDR2 is YYNGEE. The CDR3 loop spans 14 amino acids. CDR3 nucleotide sequence: TGTGCCAGCAGCGTAGATAGAGGAGGCTATGGCTACACCTTC. This translates into CASSVDRGGYGYTF.

The chain links TRBV19 to TRBJ2-7; 7 nucleotides agree with TRBD1. The trim removed 6 bases at V and 5 bases at J, leaving 7 bases unmatched. Germline lookup yields CDR1 LNHDA and CDR2 SQIVND (reference sequence). The CDR3 runs to 13 residues. CDR3 residues: CASRRQGTDEQYF. The CDR3 DNA follows: TGTGCCAGTAGGCGACAGGGTACCGACGAGCAGTACTTC. The full variable domain, in which reference TRBV19 and TRBJ2-7 provide the parts outside the CDR3, is DGGITQSPKYLFRKEGQNVTLSCEQNLNHDAMYWYRQDPGQGLRLIYYSQIVNDFQKGDIAEGYSVSREKKESFPLTVTSAQKNPTAFYLCASRRQGTDEQYFGPGTRLTVT.

The chain combines TRBV2 with TRBJ2-1, with TRBD2 matching over 8 bases. Unmatched junction bases numbered 13, after V lost 6 bases and J lost 0 bases. Germline CDR1 reads SNHLY; CDR2 reads FYNNEI. The CDR3 sequence is 18 residues long. DNA for the CDR3: TGTGCCAGCAGGGGGGCGGGAGGTCTCGCCGACTCCTACAATGAGCAGTTCTTC. Its translation is CASRGAGGLADSYNEQFF.

V gene TRBV11-2 combines with J gene TRBJ2-5, with D possibly TRBD2 on 6 matching bases. Per germline, CDR1 SGHAT and CDR2 FQNNGV. Trimming pared 1 base from V and 5 bases from J, leaving 11 bases between. CDR3 size: 14 residues. The CDR3 DNA reads TGTGCCAGCAGCTTAGTGGGCCGGGAGGAGACCCAGTACTTC. This codes for CASSLVGREETQYF. Full variable domain (remainder filled in from reference TRBV11-2 and TRBJ2-5): EAGVAQSPRYKIIEKRQSVAFWCNPISGHATLYWYQQILGQGPKLLIQFQNNGVVDDSQLPKDRFSAERLKGVDSTLKIQPAKLEDSAVYLCASSLVGREETQYFGPGTRLLVL.

The chain joins TRBV5-1 to TRBJ2-1, with D possibly TRBD2 on 6 matching bases. The CDR3 is made up of 16 amino acids. V lost 2 bases, J lost 0 bases, and 12 bases lay in between. Germline lookup yields CDR1 SGHRS and CDR2 YFSETQ. Here the CDR3 reads CASSFGGVSSYNEQFF. In DNA form, the CDR3 reads TGCGCCAGCAGCTTCGGGGGTGTGAGCTCCTACAATGAGCAGTTCTTC. The full variable domain, completed using reference TRBV5-1 and TRBJ2-1, is KAGVTQTPRYLIKTRGQQVTLSCSPISGHRSVSWYQQTPGQGLQFLFEYFSETQRNKGNFPGRFSGRQFSNSRSEMNVSTLELGDSALYLCASSFGGVSSYNEQFFGPGTRLTVL.

The V gene is TRBV7-3, the J gene TRBJ1-2; TRBD1 might be the D (6 bases). The germline gives CDR1 SGHTA, CDR2 FQGTGA. Trimming left V 4 bases short and J 6 bases short, with 15 bases between. The CDR3 runs 14 residues. The CDR3 DNA sequence: TGTGCCAGCAGCTCCACCACGGGGGGCGATGGCTACACCTTC. This gives the protein CASSSTTGGDGYTF.